This TCR beta chain was sequenced in a study of cytomegalovirus exposure and HLA in healthy donors. Vbeta (60) and Jbeta (13) primers were used in the PCR. Profiling relied on immunoSEQ multiplex PCR, and the TCRdb table lists in-frame clones only, not all of them. The sample includes around 200,000 clones, roughly 80% of them seen just once. The CDR3 sequence is 14 residues long. CDR1 is MNHEY and CDR2 is SMNVEV in the germline V gene (reference sequence). Between the trimmed V and J ends, which lost 4 bases and 1 base, there was a span of 7 bases. The chain employs TRBV27 and TRBJ1-4; a weak D match, TRBD1 (5 bases). The specimen was PBMCs. This clonotype originated in a woman aged 40 to 55 in good health and CMV-seronegative. The CDR3 region has the DNA TGTGCCAGCAGTTATCAGGGAACTAATGAAAAACTGTTTTTT. Residues: CASSYQGTNEKLFF.